This T cell receptor (beta chain) was profiled in a study of CD8 T cells in ankylosing spondylitis. Study results and limitations: In ankylosing spondylitis patients, matched synovial fluid reportedly showed significant enrichment of disease-linked clones.

This clonotype was counted at least ten times. Its antigen remains unidentified. Germline values: CDR1 MNHNS, CDR2 SASEGT. V lost 0 bases and J 1 base, leaving 7 bases between the germline ends. The CDR3 contains 14 residues. TCRdb independently ran MiXCR on the 5' RACE reads; one entry per CDR3 protein. The sample has 85,000 to 100,000 distinct CDR3 sequences, about 7.7% seen once. The V gene is TRBV6-1, the J gene TRBJ2-7; no clear D gene. This sequence originates from a male donor with ankylosing spondylitis or in good health (not recorded which). What was sequenced was blood, either unsorted or a sorted T cell fraction (not recorded which). The CDR3 DNA reads TGTGCCAGCAGTGAAGCGGCAGCATCCTACGAGCAGTACTTC. It is translated as CASSEAAASYEQYF.